The source of this T cell receptor beta chain is a study of T cells in Graves' hyperthyroidism and ophthalmopathy. Study information: The authors collected peripheral blood at initial diagnosis, before any treatment.

This clonotype occurred many times. Its antigen is as yet unknown. Disease duration was under 3 months in the ophthalmopathy patients, who also had a Clinical Activity Score of at least 3 and a NOSPECS grade of at least 4. Clinicians diagnosed patients from clinical symptoms, serum thyroxine and TRAb, thyroid ultrasound and orbital computed tomography. Using RNA transcripts as the source, TCR beta CDR3 regions were amplified. The HTBI primer set drove a first-round RT-PCR of the TCR CDR3. TCRdb redid the calling of the multiplex PCR reads with MiXCR, one entry per CDR3 protein. There are more than 500,000 distinct CDR3 sequences in the sample; around 15% occur only once, and 25% to 30% lies in the top ten. The V and J ends lost 5 bases and 0 bases, in that order; junction bases with no gene match: 14. The germline V gene encodes CDR1 SGHAT and CDR2 FQDESV (reference sequence). The length of the CDR3 is 20 residues.

General study results and limits: Blood samples included most of the expanded thyroid clonotypes exceeding 0.001.

The TCR sequence derives from a young woman with Graves' ophthalmopathy. The chain is built from TRBV11-1 and TRBJ2-1, with 12 bases lining up with TRBD1. The sequenced sample was blood. The CDR3 loop is CASSPGTGQGALGSYNEQFF. CDR3 bases: TGTGCCAGCAGCCCGGGAACGGGACAGGGGGCATTGGGCTCCTACAATGAGCAGTTCTTC. Using reference TRBV11-1 and TRBJ2-1 for the parts outside the CDR3, the full variable domain is EAEVAQSPRYKITEKSQAVAFWCDPISGHATLYWYRQILGQGPELLVQFQDESVVDDSQLPKDRFSAERLKGVDSTLKIQPAELGDSAMYLCASSPGTGQGALGSYNEQFFGPGTRLTVL.